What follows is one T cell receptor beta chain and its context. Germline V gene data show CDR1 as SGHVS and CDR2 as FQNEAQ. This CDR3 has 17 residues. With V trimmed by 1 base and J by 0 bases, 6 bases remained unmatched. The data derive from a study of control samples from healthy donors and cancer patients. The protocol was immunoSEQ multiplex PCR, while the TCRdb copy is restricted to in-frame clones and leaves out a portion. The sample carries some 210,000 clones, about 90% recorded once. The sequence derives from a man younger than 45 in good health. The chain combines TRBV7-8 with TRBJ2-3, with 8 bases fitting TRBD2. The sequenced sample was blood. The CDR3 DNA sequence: TGTGCCAGCAGCTTAGTACCCACTAGCGGCAGCACAGATACGCAGTATTTT. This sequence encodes CASSLVPTSGSTDTQYF.